This TCR beta chain was sequenced during a study of neurological immune-mediated disorders. General study points: CDR3 amino acid sequences of expanded clones were not shared across subjects, a result suggesting private repertoires in all groups.

Trimming left V 7 bases short and J 6 bases short, with 13 bases between. Germline values: CDR1 SNHLY, CDR2 FYNNEI. There are 13 residues in the CDR3. 5'RACE employing 10-nucleotide random UMIs yielded the cDNA. Over 190 million TCR-beta sequences from 15-18 subjects came out of each sequencing run. TCRdb re-called the 5' RACE reads with MiXCR, one entry per CDR3 protein. Among approximately 37,000 distinct CDR3 sequences, 12% to 15% were seen once, and the ten largest hold 25% to 30%. Unsorted libraries were generated from 2 million PBMCs held at -80 degrees C. This clonotype was picked up many times. Its antigen is unknown.

This receptor was obtained from a woman aged 50 to 65 with HTLV-1-associated myelopathy (HAM/TSP). The rearrangement uses TRBV2 and TRBJ1-5; no definite D call. Sequenced: PBMCs. CDR3 loop: CASKVLPAQPQHF. As DNA, the CDR3 is TGTGCCAGCAAGGTTTTGCCGGCTCAGCCCCAGCATTTT. Drawing the rest from reference TRBV2 and TRBJ1-5, the complete variable domain is EPEVTQTPSHQVTQMGQEVILRCVPISNHLYFYWYRQILGQKVEFLVSFYNNEISEKSEIFDDQFSVERPDGSNFTLKIRSTKLEDSAMYFCASKVLPAQPQHFGDGTRLSIL.